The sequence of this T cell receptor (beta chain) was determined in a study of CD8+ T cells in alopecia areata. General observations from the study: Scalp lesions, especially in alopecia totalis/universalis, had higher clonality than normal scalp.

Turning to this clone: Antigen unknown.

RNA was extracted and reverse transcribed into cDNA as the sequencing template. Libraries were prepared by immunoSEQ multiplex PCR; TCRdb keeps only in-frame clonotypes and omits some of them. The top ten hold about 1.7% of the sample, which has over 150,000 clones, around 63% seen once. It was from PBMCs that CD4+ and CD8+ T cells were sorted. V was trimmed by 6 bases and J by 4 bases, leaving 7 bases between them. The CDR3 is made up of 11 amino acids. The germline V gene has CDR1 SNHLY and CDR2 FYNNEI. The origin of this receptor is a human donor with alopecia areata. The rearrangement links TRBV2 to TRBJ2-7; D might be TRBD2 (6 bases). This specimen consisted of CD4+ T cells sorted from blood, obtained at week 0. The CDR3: CASRREYEQYF. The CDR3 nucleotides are TGTGCCAGCAGGCGGGAATACGAGCAGTACTTC.